This T cell receptor beta chain was sequenced for a study of cytomegalovirus exposure and HLA in healthy donors. Study in general: About 179 million T cells yielded fewer than 120 million unique TCR beta sequences in earlier analysis. Points from the study as a whole: The classifier reportedly diagnosed cytomegalovirus status with high sensitivity and specificity. The majority of TCR sequences were rare, yet some public TCRs appeared in many donors.

This CDR3 has 15 amino acids. The V gene's germline CDR1 is MGHRA and CDR2 YSYEKL. V was pared by 2 bases and J by 6 bases, with 7 bases of the junction left unmatched. These donors, healthy bone marrow donors, were studied. In the PCR, 60 Vbeta and 13 Jbeta primers were used. TCRdb keeps only in-frame clones here, not all; method: immunoSEQ multiplex PCR. The sample comprises roughly 120,000 clones, around 86% of which are singletons, and about 3.9% rests with the top ten. A word on this clone: The target antigen is unknown.

This TCR was sampled from a woman in her thirties in good health and CMV-seronegative. The sample taken for sequencing was PBMCs. The chain links TRBV4-1 to TRBJ2-1; the match to TRBD2 covers 7 bases. CDR3 in DNA: TGCGCCAGCAGCCAACCCCGGACTAGTGTCAATGAGCAGTTCTTC. As protein: CASSQPRTSVNEQFF.